This T cell receptor beta chain was retrieved from a study of blood T cells in healthy people across ages. Study-wide findings and caveats: Measured against age, TCR beta diversity per million T cells decreased in a roughly linear manner.

Russia was home to the donors, healthy Caucasian individuals aged about 6 to 100. Notes on this clonotype: Its antigen is not known. Just one base apart from a much larger clone, this may be a read error.

There are 15 residues in the CDR3. CDR1 and CDR2 (germline): SGHVS, FNYEAQ. Trimming stripped 0 bases from V and 7 bases from J, with 16 bases between. It was with a sample-barcoded 5' primer and a J-beta primer mix that a second PCR of about 7 to 12 cycles was run. TCRdb reprocessed the 5' RACE reads with MiXCR, giving one entry per CDR3 protein. The table shows about 730,000 distinct CDR3 sequences, with about 42% occurring only once. V is TRBV7-6 and J is TRBJ2-7; possibly TRBD1 for D (6 bases). The sample was blood. This sequence originates from a woman aged 60-75 years in good health. The CDR3 nucleotides read TGTGCCAGCAGCTTAGCGCCCCCAGGGGTCAATGAGCAGTACTTC. Its protein product is CASSLAPPGVNEQYF.